The source of this TCR beta chain is a study of CD8+CD57+ T cells in acquired aplastic anemia. As for the study in general: Sorted CD4+ plus CD8+ cells gave DNA averaging about 3.2 ug. Study conclusions and caveats: Roughly 31 CD8+ CDR3 sequences occurred in both the patients and the controls.

CDR3 and TCR beta VDJ profiling relied on a genomic DNA template. One entry per CDR3 protein, called by TCRdb with MiXCR from the reads. The data hold 250,000 or so distinct CDR3 sequences, with around 45% observed a single time. This clonotype was seen repeatedly, ten times or more. Antigen: not known. Between the trimmed V and J ends, which lost 4 bases and 2 bases, there was a span of 9 bases. The germline gives CDR1 LNHNV, CDR2 YYDKDF (reference sequence). The CDR3 length is 13 residues. It was patients with CD8+CD57+ cell expansion by flow cytometry who were chosen for sequencing. Acquired aplastic anemia of severe grade affected all patients.

The sequence came from a human donor with aplastic anemia. The sequencing sample was made of sorted CD4+, CD8+, or CD8+CD57+ T cells (not recorded which) from PBMCs. The rearrangement links TRBV15 to TRBJ2-7; possible D gene TRBD1, 5 bases. CDR3 bases: TGTGCCACCAGCAACGCGGACACCTACGAGCAGTACTTC. This encodes CATSNADTYEQYF.